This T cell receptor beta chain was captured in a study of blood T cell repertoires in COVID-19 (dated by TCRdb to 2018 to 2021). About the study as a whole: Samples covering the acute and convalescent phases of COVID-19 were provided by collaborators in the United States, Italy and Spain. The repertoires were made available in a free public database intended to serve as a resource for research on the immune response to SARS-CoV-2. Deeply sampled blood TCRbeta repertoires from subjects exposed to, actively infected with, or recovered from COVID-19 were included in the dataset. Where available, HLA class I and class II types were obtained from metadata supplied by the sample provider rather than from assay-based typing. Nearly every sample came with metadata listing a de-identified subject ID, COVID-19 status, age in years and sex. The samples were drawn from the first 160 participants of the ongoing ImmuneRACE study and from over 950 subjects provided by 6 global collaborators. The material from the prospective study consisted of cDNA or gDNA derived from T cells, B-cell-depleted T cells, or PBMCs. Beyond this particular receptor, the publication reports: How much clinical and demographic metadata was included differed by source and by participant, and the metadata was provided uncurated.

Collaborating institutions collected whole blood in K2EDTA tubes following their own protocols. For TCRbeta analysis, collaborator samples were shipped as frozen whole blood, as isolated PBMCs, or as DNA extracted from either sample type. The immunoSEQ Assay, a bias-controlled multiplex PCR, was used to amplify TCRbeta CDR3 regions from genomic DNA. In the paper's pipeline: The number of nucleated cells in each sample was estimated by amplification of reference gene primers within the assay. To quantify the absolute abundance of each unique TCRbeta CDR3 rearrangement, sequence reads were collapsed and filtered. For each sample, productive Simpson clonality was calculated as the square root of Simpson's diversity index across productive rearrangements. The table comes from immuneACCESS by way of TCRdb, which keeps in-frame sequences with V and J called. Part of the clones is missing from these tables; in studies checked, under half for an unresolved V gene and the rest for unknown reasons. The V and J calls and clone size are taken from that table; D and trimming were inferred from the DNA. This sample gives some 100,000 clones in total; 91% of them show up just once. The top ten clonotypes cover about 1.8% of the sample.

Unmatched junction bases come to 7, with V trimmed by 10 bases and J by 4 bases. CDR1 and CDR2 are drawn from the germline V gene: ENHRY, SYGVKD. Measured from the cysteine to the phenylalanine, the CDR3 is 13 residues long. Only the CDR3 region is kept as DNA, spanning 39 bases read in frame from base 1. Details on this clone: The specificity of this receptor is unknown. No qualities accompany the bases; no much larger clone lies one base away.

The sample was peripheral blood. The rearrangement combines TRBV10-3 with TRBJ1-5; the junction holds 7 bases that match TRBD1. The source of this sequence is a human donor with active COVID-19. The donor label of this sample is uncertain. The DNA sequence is TGTGCCACCTGGACAGGTCGAAATCAGCCCCAGCATTTT. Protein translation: CATWTGRNQPQHF.